This TCR beta chain derives from a study of regulatory T cells in long-lasting Graves disease. The time point here: persistent/refractory GD, antithyroid drugs over 5 years with positive TRAb. There was RNA extracted from PBMCs, and the TCR library was made from it. This clonotype was seen many times. Its antigen remains unknown. The CDR3 spans 14 residues. CDR1 and CDR2 from the germline V gene are MDHEN and SYDVKM. With 6 bases removed from V and 2 bases from J, the gap between germline ends came to 14 bases. Building of the TCR beta libraries involved iRepertoire HTBI primers and Arm-PCR of CDR3 regions. MiXCR, run by TCRdb on the multiplex PCR reads, gives a single entry per CDR3 protein. This sample carries roughly 400,000 distinct CDR3 sequences, roughly a fifth of them seen once, and the ten largest clones take more than 13%. Study observations and caveats: Segments TRBV28, TRBJ1-2 and TRBJ2-5 showed preferential usage in persistent disease.

This chain connects TRBV28 to TRBJ2-7; no clear D gene. This receptor was obtained from a female donor with Graves disease. The sequencing used peripheral blood mononuclear cells (PBMCs), collected when the disease was refractory, from a patient treated with antithyroid drugs. The CDR3 loop is CASSAVADTYEQYF. The CDR3 coding sequence is TGTGCCAGCAGCGCTGTCGCGGATACCTACGAGCAGTACTTC. Based on the CDR3 plus reference TRBV28 and TRBJ2-7, the full variable domain is DVKVTQSSRYLVKRTGEKVFLECVQDMDHENMFWYRQDPGLGLRLIYFSYDVKMKEKGDIPEGYSVSREKKERFSLILESASTNQTSMYLCASSAVADTYEQYFGPGTRLTVT.